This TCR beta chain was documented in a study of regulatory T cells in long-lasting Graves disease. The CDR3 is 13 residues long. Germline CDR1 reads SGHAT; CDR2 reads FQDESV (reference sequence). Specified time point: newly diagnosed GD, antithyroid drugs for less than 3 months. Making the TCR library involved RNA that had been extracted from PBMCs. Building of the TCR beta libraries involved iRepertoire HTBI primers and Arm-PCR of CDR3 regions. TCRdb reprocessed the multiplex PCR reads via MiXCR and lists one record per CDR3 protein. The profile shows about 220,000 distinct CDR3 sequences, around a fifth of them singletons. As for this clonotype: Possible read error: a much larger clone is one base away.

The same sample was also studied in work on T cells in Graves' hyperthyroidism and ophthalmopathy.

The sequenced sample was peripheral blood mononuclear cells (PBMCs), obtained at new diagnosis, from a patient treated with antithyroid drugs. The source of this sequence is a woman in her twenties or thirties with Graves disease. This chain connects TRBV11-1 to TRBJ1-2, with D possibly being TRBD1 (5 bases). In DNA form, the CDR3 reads TGTACCAGCAGAAAGGGGTCGGCCTATGGCTACACCTTC. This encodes CTSRKGSAYGYTF. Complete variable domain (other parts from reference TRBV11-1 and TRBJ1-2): EAEVAQSPRYKITEKSQAVAFWCDPISGHATLYWYRQILGQGPELLVQFQDESVVDDSQLPKDRFSAERLKGVDSTLKIQPAELGDSAMYLCTSRKGSAYGYTFGSGTRLTVV.